In this sample, the clone carrying this T cell receptor beta chain turned up a few times. The CDR3 spans 14 residues. V was clipped by 1 base and J by 3 bases; unmatched bases: 6. Germline CDR1 and CDR2: GTSNPN and SVGIG (reference sequence). The data belong to a study of cytomegalovirus exposure and HLA in healthy donors. The PCR used 60 Vbeta and 13 Jbeta primers. Generated by immunoSEQ multiplex PCR, the TCRdb table keeps only in-frame clones and is missing some. The table lists about 150,000 clones, around 65% of them singletons. The chain uses TRBV30 and TRBJ2-7; 7 bases align to TRBD1. The origin of this receptor is a male donor in good health and CMV-seronegative. The source material was PBMCs. The CDR3 is CAWSAGTAFYEQYF. DNA of the CDR3: TGTGCCTGGAGTGCCGGGACAGCTTTCTACGAGCAGTACTTC. Complete variable domain (other parts from reference TRBV30 and TRBJ2-7): SQTIHQWPATLVQPVGSPLSLECTVEGTSNPNLYWYRQAAGRGLQLLFYSVGIGQISSEVPQNLSASRPQDRQFILSSKKLLLSDSGFYLCAWSAGTAFYEQYFGPGTRLTVT.